This T cell receptor (beta chain) was sequenced during a study of CXCR3-negative and CXCR3-positive naive CD8 T cells. TRB cDNA was prepared as libraries by UMI-labeled 5' RACE. TCRdb reanalyzed the 5' RACE reads and collapses them to one entry per CDR3 protein, without DNA. This sample contains some 130,000 distinct CDR3 sequences. The study's findings and limits: The study found that naive CXCR3-negative and CXCR3-positive cells shared TRBV-TRBJ usage, while memory cells differed. Memory CD8+ cells had much lower diversity, and both naive subsets had comparably high diversity.

Turning to this clonotype: Its antigen is as yet unknown.

CDR3 length equals 18 residues. In germline, CDR1 is SGHDN, CDR2 FVKESK. This TCR was recovered from a human donor in good health. Some clones in this sample may be carry-over from other donors' samples. The sequenced sample consisted of naive CXCR3- CD8+ T cells from blood. Subset: CD45RO-CCR7+CD27+CD95- naive CD8+ T cells lacking CXCR3 (TNR3-). The chain joins TRBV14 to TRBJ2-5; the D gene TCRdb calls, TRBD1, cannot be checked with no DNA. CDR3 amino acids: CASSQGMKDRDHRETQYF.